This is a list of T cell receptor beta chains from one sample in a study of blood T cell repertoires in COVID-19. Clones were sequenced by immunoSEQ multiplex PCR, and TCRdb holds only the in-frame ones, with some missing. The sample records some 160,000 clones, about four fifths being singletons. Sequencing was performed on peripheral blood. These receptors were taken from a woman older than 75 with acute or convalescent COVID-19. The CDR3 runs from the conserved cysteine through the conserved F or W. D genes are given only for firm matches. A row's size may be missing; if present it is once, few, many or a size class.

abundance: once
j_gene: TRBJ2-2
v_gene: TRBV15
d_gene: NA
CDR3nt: TGTGCCACCAGCATGCTCGGCAGGGGTCCCGGGGAGCTGTTTTTT
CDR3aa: CATSMLGRGPGELFF

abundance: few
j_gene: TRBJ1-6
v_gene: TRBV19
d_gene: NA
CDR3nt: TGTGCCAGTAGTCCACTATATGAGGGCGTACCCCTCCACTTT
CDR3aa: CASSPLYEGVPLHF

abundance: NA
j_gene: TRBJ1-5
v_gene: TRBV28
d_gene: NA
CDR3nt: TGTGCCAGCAGTTTTGAGGCGGTCCTAGGGCCCCAGCATTTT
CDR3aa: CASSFEAVLGPQHF

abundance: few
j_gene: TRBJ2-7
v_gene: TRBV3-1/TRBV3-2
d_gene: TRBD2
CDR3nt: TGTGCCAGCAAGACTAGCGGGAGATACGAGCAGTACTTC
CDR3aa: CASKTSGRYEQYF

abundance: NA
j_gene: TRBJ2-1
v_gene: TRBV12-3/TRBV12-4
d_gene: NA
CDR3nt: TGTGCCAGCAGTTCGAGGGAAGTAAATGAGCAGTTCTTC
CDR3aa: CASSSREVNEQFF

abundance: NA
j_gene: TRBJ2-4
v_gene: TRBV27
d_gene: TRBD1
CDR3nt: TGTGCCAGCAGTACCAGACAGGGTATGAAGAAAAACATTCAGTACTTC
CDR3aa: CASSTRQGMKKNIQYF

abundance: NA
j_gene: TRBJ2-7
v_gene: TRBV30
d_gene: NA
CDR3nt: TGTGCCTGGAGTGCACGGCAGGCCTACTACGAGCAGTACTTC
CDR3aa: CAWSARQAYYEQYF

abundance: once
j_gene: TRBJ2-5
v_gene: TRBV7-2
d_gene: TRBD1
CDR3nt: TGTGCCAGCAGCTTGCAGACAGGGGGGGAGACCCAGTACTTC
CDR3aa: CASSLQTGGETQYF

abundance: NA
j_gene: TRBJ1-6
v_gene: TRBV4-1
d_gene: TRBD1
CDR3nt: TGCGCCAGCAGCCAAGGACAGGGACAAAATAATTCACCCCTCCACTTT
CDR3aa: CASSQGQGQNNSPLHF

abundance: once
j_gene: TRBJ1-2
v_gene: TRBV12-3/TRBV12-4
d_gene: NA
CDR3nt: TGTGCCAGCACCCCTGGAGGGAACTATGGCTACACCTTC
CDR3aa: CASTPGGNYGYTF

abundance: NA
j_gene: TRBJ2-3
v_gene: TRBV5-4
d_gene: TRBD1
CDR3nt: TGTGCCAGCCACCGGGACAGGGAAGCCACAGATACGCAGTATTTT
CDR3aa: CASHRDREATDTQYF

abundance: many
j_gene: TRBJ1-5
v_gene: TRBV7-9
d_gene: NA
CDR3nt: TGTGCCAGCAGCTTAGACGCCGGGGGCAATCAGCCCCAGCATTTT
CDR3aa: CASSLDAGGNQPQHF

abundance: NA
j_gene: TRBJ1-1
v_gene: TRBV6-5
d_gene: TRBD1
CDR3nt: TGTGCCAGCAGTTCTCAGAGGGACAGGGGGCAGGCTTTCTTT
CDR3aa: CASSSQRDRGQAFF

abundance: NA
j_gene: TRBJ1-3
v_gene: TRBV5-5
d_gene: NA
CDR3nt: TGTGCCAGCAGAGGAAGGTGGGCGAGAGGAAACACCATATATTTT
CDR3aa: CASRGRWARGNTIYF

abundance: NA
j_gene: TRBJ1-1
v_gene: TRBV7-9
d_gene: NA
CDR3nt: TGTGCCAGCAGCTTAGCGCCGACAGAGGAGAACACTGAAGCTTTCTTT
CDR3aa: CASSLAPTEENTEAFF

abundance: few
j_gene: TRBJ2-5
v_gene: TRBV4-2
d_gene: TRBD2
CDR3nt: TGTGCCAGCAGCCAAGCGCGGTTCAGCGGGAGGGCCGATCAAGAGACCCAGTACTTC
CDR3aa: CASSQARFSGRADQETQYF

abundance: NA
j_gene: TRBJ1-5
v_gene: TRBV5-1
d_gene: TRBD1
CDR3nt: TGCGCCAGCAGCCGATCGACAGGGAGCAATCAGCCCCAGCATTTT
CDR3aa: CASSRSTGSNQPQHF

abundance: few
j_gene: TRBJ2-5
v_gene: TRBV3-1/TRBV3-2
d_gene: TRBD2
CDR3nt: TGTGCCAGCAGCCATGGAATAGCGGGTCGGGGGACCCAGTACTTC
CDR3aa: CASSHGIAGRGTQYF

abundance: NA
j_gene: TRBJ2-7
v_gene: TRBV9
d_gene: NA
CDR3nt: TGTGCCAGCAGCGTCGGCCCTGGAGGAACCGAGCAGTACTTC
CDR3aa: CASSVGPGGTEQYF

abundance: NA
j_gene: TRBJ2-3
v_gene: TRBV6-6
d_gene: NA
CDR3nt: TGTGCCAGCAGTCCGGGACTCCGCACAGATACGCAGTATTTT
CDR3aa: CASSPGLRTDTQYF